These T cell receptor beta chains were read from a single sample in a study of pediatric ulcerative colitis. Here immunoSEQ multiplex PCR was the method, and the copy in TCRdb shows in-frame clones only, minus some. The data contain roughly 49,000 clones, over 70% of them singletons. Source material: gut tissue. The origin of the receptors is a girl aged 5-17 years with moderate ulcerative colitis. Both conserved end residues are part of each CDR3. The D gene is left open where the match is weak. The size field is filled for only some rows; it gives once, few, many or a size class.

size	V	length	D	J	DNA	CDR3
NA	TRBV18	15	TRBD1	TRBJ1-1	TGTGCCAGCTCACCTAGGACAGGGTGGGACACTGAAGCTTTCTTT	CASSPRTGWDTEAFF
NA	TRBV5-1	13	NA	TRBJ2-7	TGCGCCAGCAGTTGGGACGGTACCTACGAGCAGTACTTC	CASSWDGTYEQYF
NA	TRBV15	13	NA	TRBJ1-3	TGTGCCACCAGCAGGTTCTCTGGAAACACCATATATTTT	CATSRFSGNTIYF
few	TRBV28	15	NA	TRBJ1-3	TGTGCCAGCAGTCCAGGGTCATACTCTGGAAACACCATATATTTT	CASSPGSYSGNTIYF
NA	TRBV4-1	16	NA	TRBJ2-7	TGCGCCAGCAGCCAAGCTCCTGGGGCCTATGACTACGAGCAGTACTTC	CASSQAPGAYDYEQYF
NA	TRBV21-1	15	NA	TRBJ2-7	TGTGCCAGCAGCAAAGTCTCAGGACAGAAATACGAGCAGTACTTC	CASSKVSGQKYEQYF
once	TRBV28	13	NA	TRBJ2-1	TGTGCCAGCAGTTCCCCGACTCCGGATGAGCAGTTCTTC	CASSSPTPDEQFF
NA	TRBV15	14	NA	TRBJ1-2	TGTGCCACCAGCGGCCCCGGGCGTGACTATGGCTACACCTTC	CATSGPGRDYGYTF
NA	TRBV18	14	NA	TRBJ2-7	TGTGCCAGCTCAGAGCCGGGACGGCCGTACGAGCAGTACTTC	CASSEPGRPYEQYF
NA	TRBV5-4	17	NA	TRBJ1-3	TGTGCCAGCAGCCCACGGGCGGCAGGGGCATTCGGAAACACCATATATTTT	CASSPRAAGAFGNTIYF
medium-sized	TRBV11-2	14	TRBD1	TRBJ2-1	TGTGCCAGCAGCGGGACAGGGTTAGGCAATGAGCAGTTCTTC	CASSGTGLGNEQFF
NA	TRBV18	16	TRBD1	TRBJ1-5	TGTGCCAGCTCACCCCCCGGGACAGGGGTTAATCAGCCCCAGCATTTT	CASSPPGTGVNQPQHF
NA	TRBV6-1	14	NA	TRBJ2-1	TGTGCCAGCGGTCTAACGGGGGCGAGCAATGAGCAGTTCTTC	CASGLTGASNEQFF
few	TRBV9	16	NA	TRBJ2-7	TGTGCCAGCAGCGCCGACCCCTGGACTAACCTATACGAGCAGTACTTC	CASSADPWTNLYEQYF
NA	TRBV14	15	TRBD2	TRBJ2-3	TGTGCCAGCAGCCGACTAGCGGGGCGCACAGATACGCAGTATTTT	CASSRLAGRTDTQYF
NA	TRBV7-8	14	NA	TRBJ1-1	TGTGCCAGCAGCTTATTGTGGCAGAACACTGAAGCTTTCTTT	CASSLLWQNTEAFF
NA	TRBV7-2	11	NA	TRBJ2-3	TGTGCCAGCAGCAACACAGATACGCAGTATTTT	CASSNTDTQYF
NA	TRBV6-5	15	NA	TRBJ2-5	TGTGCCAGCAGTTACTCTTCGGGTAACCAAGAGACCCAGTACTTC	CASSYSSGNQETQYF
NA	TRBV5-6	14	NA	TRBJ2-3	TGTGCCAGCAGCTTGCCAGGGGGCACAGATACGCAGTATTTT	CASSLPGGTDTQYF
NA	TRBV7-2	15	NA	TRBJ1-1	TGTGCCAGCAGCTTAGTCCCCGAAGGGAGTGGGGGGGCTTTCTTT	CASSLVPEGSGGAFF
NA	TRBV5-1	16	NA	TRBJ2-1	TGCGCCAGCAGCTTGGTAGCGGAGCTATCCTACAATGAGCAGTTCTTC	CASSLVAELSYNEQFF
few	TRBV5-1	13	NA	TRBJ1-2	TGCGCCAGCAGCTTGGATTACGTTTCTGGCTACACCTTC	CASSLDYVSGYTF
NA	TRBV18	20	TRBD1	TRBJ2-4	TGTGCCAGCTCACGGGGGACCCGGGACAGGGGCCCTGGGGCCAAAAACATTCAGTACTTC	CASSRGTRDRGPGAKNIQYF
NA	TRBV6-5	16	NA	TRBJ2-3	TGTGCCAGCAGTTACTCCGGCAGGGGCAGGACAGATACGCAGTATTTT	CASSYSGRGRTDTQYF